This entry is about one T cell receptor beta chain. The antigen remains undetermined. Repertoires were generated with immunoSEQ multiplex PCR, while TCRdb's copy carries only in-frame clones and drops some. The sample holds approximately 45,000 clones, around four fifths seen once. The data originate from a study of T cells in tumors after PD-1 blockade. Study context: Treatment was either pembrolizumab 200 mg every 3 weeks or cemiplimab 350 mg every 2 weeks. Study-wide results and limits: Peripheral recruitment is suggested, as some novel exhausted tumor clones were in pre-treatment blood.

Germline-derived CDR1 and CDR2 are LNHDA and SQIVND (reference sequence). The J segment lost 0 bases and the V segment lost 5 bases, leaving 13 bases of the junction unmatched. The CDR3 length is 19 residues. V and J are TRBV19 and TRBJ2-1; 10 bases map to TRBD2. The starting material was PBMCs, obtained before anti-PD-1 therapy. This TCR came from a human donor with advanced basal cell or squamous cell carcinoma (not recorded which). This CDR3 reads CASSSQVLAGHSSYNEQFF. CDR3 DNA: TGTGCCAGTAGTTCCCAAGTACTAGCGGGGCACAGCTCCTACAATGAGCAGTTCTTC.